What follows describes a single T cell receptor beta chain. The data were taken from a study of Ad26.COV2.S vaccination and SARS-CoV-2 variants. Treatment in this sample: some 20 received Ad26.COV2.S at low or high dose, single or two shots; several received placebo; per-sample allocation not given. Sampling took place 63 days after the first vaccine or placebo injection. An Ad26 vector carrying the Wuhan-strain SARS-CoV-2 spike served as the vaccine. Clones were read by immunoSEQ multiplex PCR, and TCRdb kept only the in-frame ones, dropping some. The sample includes roughly 320,000 clones, 85% of them seen just once. CDR3 length equals 16 residues.

This TCR was sampled from a person aged 18-60 years who received the Ad26.COV2.S COVID-19 vaccine or a placebo. This chain uses TRBV21-1 with TRBJ2-7; TRBD2, the table's D call, was not compared with the DNA. TRBV21-1 corresponds to a pseudogene. Sequences were derived from peripheral blood, sampled in a trial of Ad26.COV2.S vaccine versus placebo. CDR3 DNA sequence: TGTGCCAGCAATACAAGGAAGAGCGGGGTGGTGAAGGAGCAGTACTTC. It is translated as CASNTRKSGVVKEQYF.